Listed here are 9 T cell receptor beta chains from one sample, sequenced in a study of human CD8 memory T cell subsets. By UMI-labeled 5' RACE, the TCR beta libraries were made. With the 5' RACE reads reprocessed, TCRdb shows one record per CDR3 protein and no DNA. Its table lists around 10,000 distinct CDR3 sequences. Sequences were obtained from CD8+ stem-like memory T cells (TSCM and TCM) sorted from PBMCs. As for subset: stem-like memory CD8 T cells (TSTEM), CCR7+ PD-1- TIGIT-. These receptors all come from a human donor in good health.

The gene calls are TRBV4-1 and TRBJ2-3. Germline CDR1 is MGHRA and CDR2 is YSYEKL. This CDR3 region has 13 residues. CDR3 amino acids: CASSQVSPDTQYF.

J is TRBJ2-7 and V is TRBV20-1; TCRdb designates TRBD1, a call that cannot be tested without DNA. This CDR3 spans 15 amino acids. In germline, CDR1 is DFQATT, CDR2 SNEGSKA (reference sequence). CDR3 protein: CSARDFWDSSYEQYF.

This clonotype is labeled medium-sized based on frequency. The chain has TRBV29-1 and TRBJ1-3; the TCRdb D gene call, TRBD1, has no DNA to confirm it. The CDR3 length is 15 residues. From germline, CDR1 is SQVTM and CDR2 ANQGSEA. CDR3 in amino acids: CSVLGGNVAGDTIYF.

This sequence joins TRBV27 and TRBJ1-2; no DNA is available, so the TRBD1 call from TCRdb remains unchecked. CDR3 length equals 15 residues. From germline, CDR1 is MNHEY and CDR2 SMNVEV (reference sequence). The CDR3: CASSPPPGANYGYTF.

The rearrangement links TRBV6-2 or TRBV6-3 to TRBJ2-7; TCRdb's D gene call, TRBD1, goes unchecked for lack of DNA. Germline V gene lookup returns CDR1 MNHEY and CDR2 SVGEGT. The CDR3 is 18 amino acids. CDR3 residues: CASSYLTGAASGLYEQYF.

The chain uses TRBV5-6 and TRBJ2-5; absent DNA, TCRdb's TRBD1 call cannot be checked. The CDR3 consists of 17 residues. Per germline, CDR1 SGHDT and CDR2 YYEEEE. The CDR3 sequence is CASSLAGGRWWEETQYF.

The CDR3 loop reads CASSIGLGQSTDTQYF. The chain combines TRBV19 with TRBJ2-3; TCRdb outputs TRBD1, but without DNA this stays unchecked. This CDR3 is 16 amino acids long. Germline-derived CDR1 and CDR2 are LNHDA and SQIVND (reference sequence).

This sequence joins TRBV28 and TRBJ1-1; the D gene TCRdb calls, TRBD1, cannot be checked with no DNA. Germline V gives CDR1 MDHEN, CDR2 SYDVKM. This CDR3 is built from 13 residues. The CDR3 sequence: CASSLFRGNEAFF.

This clonotype counts as medium-sized by frequency. The J gene is TRBJ1-2, the V gene TRBV29-1; without DNA, the TCRdb call of TRBD1 cannot be checked. There are 15 residues in the CDR3. The germline V gene encodes CDR1 SQVTM and CDR2 ANQGSEA. The CDR3: CSVKGAAMLNYGYTF. Variable domain in full (rest from reference TRBV29-1 and TRBJ1-2): SAVISQKPSRDICQRGTSLTIQCQVDSQVTMMFWYRQQPGQSLTLIATANQGSEATYESGFVIDKFPISRPNLTFSTLTVSNMSPEDSSIYLCSVKGAAMLNYGYTFGSGTRLTVV.